This T cell receptor (beta chain) stems from a study of glioma-infiltrating T cells. The study, taken as a whole, reports: Tissue-blood divergence was below expectation in non-neoplastic patients, above in gliomas.

Notes on this clonotype: Antigen: not known. An end of the junction differs from the germline gene, which may be a read error.

The CDR3 spans 17 residues. Germline V lookup: CDR1 LNHDA, CDR2 SQIVND (reference sequence). TCR alpha and beta CDR3 regions were amplified from RNA using iRepertoire nested multiplex PCR. TCRdb independently ran MiXCR on the multiplex PCR reads; one entry per CDR3 protein. The table shows roughly 350,000 distinct CDR3 sequences, with less than 50% occurring only once. The source of this sequence is a human donor with low-grade glioma or glioblastoma, undergoing nonglioma brain surgery, or in good health (not recorded which). This chain connects TRBV19 to TRBJ2-2; TRBD2 aligns across 13 bases. Sequenced material: glioma tissue, nonneoplastic brain tissue, or PBMCs (not recorded which). The CDR3 loop is CTSSIGLAGVRTGELFF. The DNA of the CDR3 is TGTACCAGTAGTATCGGACTAGCGGGAGTGCGAACCGGGGAGCTGTTTTTT.